Following are 30 T cell receptor beta chains from one sample sequenced in a study of CD8+CD57+ T cells in acquired aplastic anemia. Those patients picked for sequencing had displayed CD8+CD57+ cell expansion on flow cytometry. The use of genomic DNA as template underpinned the TCR beta VDJ and CDR3 profiling. One entry per CDR3 protein results from TCRdb running MiXCR on the reads. Found here are some 160,000 distinct CDR3 sequences, about half of them singletons; the top ten hold 3.2%. The sequenced material came from sorted CD4+, CD8+, or CD8+CD57+ T cells (not recorded which) from PBMCs. The receptors here all came from a human donor with aplastic anemia.

The chain carries TRBV24-1 and TRBJ2-6, with no clear D. V was trimmed by 1 base and J by 0 bases, leaving 3 bases between them. The CDR3 totals 15 residues. The V gene's germline CDR1 is KGHDR and CDR2 SFDVKD. As DNA, the CDR3 is TGTGCCACCAGTGATTTCGGCTCTGGGGCCAACGTCCTGACTTTC. It codes for CATSDFGSGANVLTF.

This clonotype was recorded many times. The chain employs TRBV5-1 and TRBJ1-5; D unclear. The length of the CDR3 is 15 residues. Germline CDR1 is SGHRS and CDR2 is YFSETQ. V gave up 0 bases and J gave up 5 bases, with 12 bases separating them. The CDR3 protein is CASSLVGKPDQPQHF. CDR3 in DNA: TGCGCCAGCAGCTTGGTGGGCAAGCCCGATCAGCCCCAGCATTTT.

V usage is TRBV2 and J usage is TRBJ2-1; TRBD2 agrees at 10 bases. V gave up 3 bases and J gave up 15 bases; unmatched junction bases: 5. There are 12 residues in the CDR3. The germline V gene has CDR1 SNHLY and CDR2 FYNNEI. CDR3 bases: TGTGCCAGCAGTGACCAGCGGGAGGGAGGGTTCTTC. It translates to CASSDQREGGFF.

V and J are TRBV14 and TRBJ1-2; D call uncertain. Germline CDR1 is SGHDN and CDR2 is FVKESK. This CDR3 comprises 12 residues. The V gene lost 0 bases and the J gene lost 4 bases, with 3 bases spanning the gap. DNA of the CDR3: TGTGCCAGCAGCCAAGACGGCTATGGCTACACCTTC. It specifies CASSQDGYGYTF.

This chain connects TRBV3-1 to TRBJ2-3; D possibly matches TRBD1 or TRBD2 (5 bases each). Per the germline V gene, CDR1 is LGHDT and CDR2 is YNNKEL (reference sequence). There are 16 residues in the CDR3. The ends were cut back, 0 bases at V and 2 bases at J, with 12 bases in the middle. The CDR3 protein is CASSQDRGVPTDTQYF. For the CDR3, the DNA is TGTGCCAGCAGCCAAGATAGAGGGGTTCCCACAGATACGCAGTATTTT.

This chain connects TRBV7-9 to TRBJ1-4; a weak D match, TRBD1 (5 bases). Trimming pared 3 bases from V and 5 bases from J, leaving 7 bases between. CDR3 size: 13 residues. Germline V gene lookup returns CDR1 SEHNR and CDR2 FQNEAQ (reference sequence). The CDR3 sequence: CASSFAGNEKLFF. CDR3 DNA: TGTGCCAGCAGCTTCGCAGGGAATGAAAAACTGTTTTTT.

The sample holds many counts of this clonotype. The chain combines TRBV12-5 with TRBJ2-5; tentatively, D is TRBD2 (6 bases). The CDR3 sequence is 15 residues long. Germline CDR1 and CDR2: LGHNT and FRNRAP. With 5 bases removed from V and 0 bases from J, the gap between germline ends came to 13 bases. CDR3 sequence: CASGLGGGYQETQYF. Here the CDR3 DNA reads TGTGCTAGTGGTCTCGGGGGTGGGTACCAAGAGACCCAGTACTTC.

Details on this clonotype: One end of the junction fails to match germline, which may point to a read error. This chain connects TRBV29-1 to TRBJ2-7; TRBD1 matches at 7 bases. This CDR3 comprises 12 residues. The germline V gene encodes CDR1 SQVTM and CDR2 ANQGSEA. CDR3 nucleotides: TGCGGCGTTGAGGGGGCCACCTACGAGCAGTACTTC. The encoded protein is CGVEGATYEQYF.

This sequence joins TRBV19 and TRBJ1-1, with TRBD1 identical over 7 bases. CDR1 LNHDA and CDR2 SQIVND come from the germline V gene (reference sequence). J was trimmed by 4 bases and V by 9 bases; bases with no gene match: 5. This CDR3 spans 12 amino acids. In DNA, the CDR3 is TGTGCCAGCTACAGGGGCGCCACTGAAGCTTTCTTT. Residues: CASYRGATEAFF.

This clonotype occurred a few times. This may come from a read error, since a much larger clone is one base off. The J gene is TRBJ2-7, the V gene TRBV11-2; D is uncertain. Germline CDR1 SGHAT, CDR2 FQNNGV. The CDR3 extends over 16 amino acids. CDR3: CASSFGFGQTNYKQYV. CDR3 nucleotides: TGTGCCAGCAGCTTCGGTTTTGGCCAAACCAACTACAAGCAGTACGTC.

A single count supports this clonotype. This chain joins TRBV5-1 and TRBJ1-5; a possible D gene is TRBD1 (5 bases). The CDR3 is 14 residues long. V shed 2 bases and J shed 5 bases, with 11 bases lying between them. The V gene's germline CDR1 is SGHRS and CDR2 YFSETQ. DNA of the CDR3: TGCGCCAGCAGCTTCGGGGGGATCGATCAGCCCCAGCATTTT. This gives the protein CASSFGGIDQPQHF.

The J gene is TRBJ2-3, the V gene TRBV4-2, with 10 bases matching TRBD2. Germline lookup yields CDR1 LGHNA and CDR2 YNFKEQ. V gave up 0 bases and J gave up 2 bases; unmatched junction bases: 11. The CDR3 runs to 19 residues. The CDR3 DNA reads TGTGCCAGCAGCCAAGAAGCTGGAAAACTAGCGGGGTTCACAGATACGCAGTATTTT. It codes for CASSQEAGKLAGFTDTQYF.

This clonotype has just a few counts. Relative to the germline gene, one junction end is altered; a read error may explain this. The chain combines TRBV7-2 with TRBJ2-7; 11 nucleotides line up with TRBD2. CDR3 length equals 15 residues. Germline lookup yields CDR1 SGHTA and CDR2 FQGNSA. The CDR3 bases are TGTGCCAGCAGCATAGCCGGGACTAGCGGCTACGAGCAGTACTTC. Translated, it gives CASSIAGTSGYEQYF.

This clonotype was observed a few times. This rearrangement joins TRBV25-1 to TRBJ1-2, with TRBD1 matching over 11 bases. The CDR3 has 14 amino acids. Trimming cost V 4 bases and J 4 bases; bases outside gene matches: 2. Germline CDR1 and CDR2: MGHDK and SYGVNS. CDR3 nucleotides: TGTGCCAGCAGTGTCGGGACAGGGGGCTATGGCTACACCTTC. Its protein is CASSVGTGGYGYTF.

The table lists this clonotype with a few counts. The chain carries TRBV20-1 and TRBJ1-2, with a possible D match to TRBD1 (5 bases). The CDR3 has 16 amino acids. Trimming cost V 0 bases and J 1 base, with 15 bases left between them. Germline assignment: CDR1 DFQATT and CDR2 SNEGSKA (reference sequence). CDR3 sequence: CSARDGLRGGNYGYTF. Here the CDR3 DNA reads TGCAGTGCTAGAGATGGGTTACGGGGGGGTAACTATGGCTACACCTTC.

The J gene is TRBJ1-6, the V gene TRBV11-1, with 8 bases aligning to TRBD1. The CDR3 consists of 15 residues. Losses at the gene ends were 5 bases for V and 10 bases for J; bases not matched to a gene: 10. CDR1 SGHAT and CDR2 FQDESV come from the germline V gene (reference sequence). Here the CDR3 DNA reads TGTGCCAGCAGCACCAGCGGACAGGGCGGCTCACCCCTCCACTTT. Its translation: CASSTSGQGGSPLHF.

This clonotype was counted a few times. The rearrangement uses TRBV15 and TRBJ1-5, with a weak D call TRBD1 (5 bases). The CDR3 extends over 14 amino acids. Germline V gives CDR1 LNHNV, CDR2 YYDKDF (reference sequence). V was trimmed by 8 bases and J by 12 bases, leaving 23 bases between them. The CDR3 DNA is TGTGCCACCCGAAGACGGCCCTGGGGGGAACGCCAGCATTTT. Translated, it gives CATRRRPWGERQHF.

This clonotype has a handful of counts. This chain connects TRBV27 to TRBJ2-3, with 10 bases identical to TRBD2. The V gene's germline CDR1 is MNHEY and CDR2 SMNVEV (reference sequence). With 3 bases clipped from V and 2 bases from J, the junction kept 2 bases outside the gene matches. This CDR3 has 15 residues. The CDR3: CASSLGLAYTDTQYF. As DNA, the CDR3 is TGTGCCAGCAGTTTGGGACTAGCGTACACAGATACGCAGTATTTT.

About this clonotype itself: The CDR3 ends on some other residue instead of the conserved phenylalanine or tryptophan, so this is likely a read error. This chain links TRBV6-2 or TRBV6-3 with TRBJ2-3, with TRBD2 matching 11 bases. Per the germline V gene, CDR1 is MNHEY and CDR2 is SVGEGT. The length of the CDR3 is 17 residues. The trim removed 2 bases at V and 5 bases at J, leaving 9 bases unmatched. The CDR3 loop reads CASSYPQGLAVIDTQYC. The CDR3 region has the DNA TGTGCCAGCAGTTACCCACAGGGACTAGCGGTCATAGATACGCAGTATTGT.

This clonotype was seen more than once but under ten times. This may arise from a read error, as a much more abundant clone is one base away. The CDR3 region has the DNA TGTGCCAGCAGTCGGACTAGCGGATCCTACGAGCAGTACTTC. It encodes CASSRTSGSYEQYF. The chain joins TRBV6-1 to TRBJ2-7; TRBD2 matches at 10 bases. The CDR3 covers 14 residues. Germline V CDR1 and CDR2: MNHNS, SASEGT. V was clipped by 5 bases and J by 1 base; unmatched bases: 2.

This clonotype was seen only once. This clone may be a read error of a much larger clone one base away. CDR3 loop: CSARDTTGDGKLFF. CDR3 in DNA: TGCAGTGCTAGAGATACTACAGGGGATGGAAAACTGTTTTTT. V gene TRBV20-1 combines with J gene TRBJ1-4; 7 bases map to TRBD1. This CDR3 has 14 residues. The germline V gene encodes CDR1 DFQATT and CDR2 SNEGSKA (reference sequence). The V segment lost 0 bases and the J segment 10 bases; nucleotides outside the gene matches: 8.

There are a few counts of this clonotype. The chain employs TRBV7-2 and TRBJ2-7; D not certain. Trimming took 4 bases from V and 1 from J, leaving 8 bases between them. There are 13 residues in the CDR3. Looked up from germline, CDR1 is SGHTA and CDR2 is FQGNSA. The CDR3 protein is CASSSTKSYEQYF. In nucleotides, the CDR3 is TGTGCCAGCAGCTCCACGAAGTCCTACGAGCAGTACTTC.

The chain employs TRBV29-1 and TRBJ1-2, with 7 bases fitting TRBD1. Germline CDR1 reads SQVTM; CDR2 reads ANQGSEA. V was pared by 7 bases and J by 3 bases, with 14 bases of the junction left unmatched. The CDR3 sequence is 15 residues long. Here the CDR3 DNA reads TGCAGCGCCGAAGGAGACAGGGAGGACTACTATGGCTACACCTTC. It encodes CSAEGDREDYYGYTF.

The chain joins TRBV6-5 to TRBJ2-7; D may be TRBD1 (6 bases). Trimming removed 2 bases from V and 3 bases from J, with 8 bases in between. The CDR3 length is 13 residues. Germline V CDR1 and CDR2: MNHEY, SVGAGI. This chain's CDR3 is CASSYRRGYEQYF. The DNA of the CDR3 is TGTGCCAGCAGTTACCGCAGGGGCTACGAGCAGTACTTC.

This clonotype occurred many times. J is TRBJ1-5 and V is TRBV7-9; D is unresolved. V was cut by 3 bases and J by 0 bases, with 6 bases left in between. This CDR3 comprises 14 residues. Germline assignment: CDR1 SEHNR and CDR2 FQNEAQ (reference sequence). CDR3 coding DNA: TGTGCCAGCAGCTTCCATAATAGCAATCAGCCCCAGCATTTT. Translating gives CASSFHNSNQPQHF.

This clonotype showed up many times. V is TRBV6-1 and J is TRBJ2-3; 10 positions agree with TRBD2. The CDR3 runs 16 residues. Germline V gives CDR1 MNHNS, CDR2 SASEGT. J gave up 0 bases and V 6 bases, and 6 bases lay outside the gene matches. The DNA for the CDR3 is TGTGCCAGCAGCCGCGGACTAGCGGCCAGCACAGATACGCAGTATTTT. This gives the protein CASSRGLAASTDTQYF.

The genes are TRBV29-1 and TRBJ1-1, with 7 bases matching TRBD1. There are 13 residues in the CDR3. J gave up 5 bases and V 8 bases, and 11 bases lay outside the gene matches. Per germline, CDR1 SQVTM and CDR2 ANQGSEA. The DNA of the CDR3 is TGCAGCTTTAGTAAGTCGGGACAGACTGAAGCTTTCTTT. Its translation: CSFSKSGQTEAFF.

DNA for the CDR3: TGCAGCCCTGAACAGGGGGCCACTGAAGCTTTCTTT. It translates to CSPEQGATEAFF. V and J are TRBV29-1 and TRBJ1-1, with 9 bases fitting TRBD1. Looked up from germline, CDR1 is SQVTM and CDR2 is ANQGSEA. The CDR3 length is 12 residues. V was pared by 8 bases and J by 4 bases, with 5 bases of the junction left unmatched. Filled out from reference TRBV29-1 and TRBJ1-1, the complete variable domain reads SAVISQKPSRDICQRGTSLTIQCQVDSQVTMMFWYRQQPGQSLTLIATANQGSEATYESGFVIDKFPISRPNLTFSTLTVSNMSPEDSSIYLCSPEQGATEAFFGQGTRLTVV.

This clonotype was observed many times. The rearrangement joins TRBV6-1 to TRBJ2-5, with D perhaps assigned TRBD1 or TRBD2 (5 bases each). Looked up from germline, CDR1 is MNHNS and CDR2 is SASEGT. The CDR3 is 15 residues long. Trimming took 5 bases from V and 3 from J, leaving 16 bases between them. In DNA form, the CDR3 reads TGTGCCAGCAGTACCCCACGAGGGGCAGAAGAGACCCAGTACTTC. Encoded protein: CASSTPRGAEETQYF.

This clonotype was recorded many times. This CDR3 reads CSAREGGRGDNSPLHF. CDR3 in DNA: TGCAGTGCTAGAGAAGGAGGAAGGGGGGATAATTCACCCCTCCACTTT. The chain uses TRBV20-1 and TRBJ1-6; tentative D call: TRBD1 (6 bases). The CDR3 sequence is 16 residues long. Germline values: CDR1 DFQATT, CDR2 SNEGSKA (reference sequence). V was trimmed by 0 bases and J by 5 bases, leaving 14 bases between them.